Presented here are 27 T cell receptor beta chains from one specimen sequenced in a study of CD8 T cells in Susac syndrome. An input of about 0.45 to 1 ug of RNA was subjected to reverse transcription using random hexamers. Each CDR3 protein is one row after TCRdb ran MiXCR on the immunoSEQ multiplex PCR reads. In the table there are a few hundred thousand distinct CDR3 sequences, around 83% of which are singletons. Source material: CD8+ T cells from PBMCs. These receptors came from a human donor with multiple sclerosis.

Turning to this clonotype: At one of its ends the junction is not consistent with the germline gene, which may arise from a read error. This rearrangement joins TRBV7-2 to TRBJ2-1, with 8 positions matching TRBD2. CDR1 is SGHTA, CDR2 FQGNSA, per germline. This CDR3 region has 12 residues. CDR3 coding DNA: TGTGCCAGCACCCAGTTAGCGGGGTTGCCCCTCTTC. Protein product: CASTQLAGLPLF.

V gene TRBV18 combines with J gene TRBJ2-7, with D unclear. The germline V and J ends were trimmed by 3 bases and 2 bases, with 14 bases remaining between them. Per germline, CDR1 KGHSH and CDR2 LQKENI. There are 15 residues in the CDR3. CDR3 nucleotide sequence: TGTGCCAGCTCACCGCCTCAGGCTTCTCCCTACGAGCAGTACTTC. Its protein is CASSPPQASPYEQYF.

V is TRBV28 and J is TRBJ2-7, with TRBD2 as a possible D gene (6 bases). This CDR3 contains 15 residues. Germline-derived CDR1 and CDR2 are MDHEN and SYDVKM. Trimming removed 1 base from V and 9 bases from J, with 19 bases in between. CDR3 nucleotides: TGTGCCAGCAGTTTATCGGGACTCACCTACACGGCGCAGTACTTC. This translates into CASSLSGLTYTAQYF.

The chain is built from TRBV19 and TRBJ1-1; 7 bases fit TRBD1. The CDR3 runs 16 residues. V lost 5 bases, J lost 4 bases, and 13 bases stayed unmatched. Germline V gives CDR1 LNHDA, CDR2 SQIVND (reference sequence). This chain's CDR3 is CASSHGQEGSFTEAFF. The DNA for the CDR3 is TGTGCCAGTAGTCACGGACAGGAAGGATCATTCACTGAAGCTTTCTTT.

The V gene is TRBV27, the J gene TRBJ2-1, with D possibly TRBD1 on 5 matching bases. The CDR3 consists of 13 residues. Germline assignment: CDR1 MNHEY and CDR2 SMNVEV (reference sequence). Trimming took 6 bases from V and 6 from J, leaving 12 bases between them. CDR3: CASSLDRTNEQFF. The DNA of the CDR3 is TGTGCCAGCAGCTTAGACAGAACCAATGAGCAGTTCTTC.

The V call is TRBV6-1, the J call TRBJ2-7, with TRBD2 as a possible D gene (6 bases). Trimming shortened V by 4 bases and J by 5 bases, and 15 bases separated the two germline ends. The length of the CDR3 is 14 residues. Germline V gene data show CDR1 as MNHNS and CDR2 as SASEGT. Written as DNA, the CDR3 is TGTGCCAGCAGTGTTTTGGGGGGTCGGGACGAGCAGTACTTC. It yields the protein CASSVLGGRDEQYF.

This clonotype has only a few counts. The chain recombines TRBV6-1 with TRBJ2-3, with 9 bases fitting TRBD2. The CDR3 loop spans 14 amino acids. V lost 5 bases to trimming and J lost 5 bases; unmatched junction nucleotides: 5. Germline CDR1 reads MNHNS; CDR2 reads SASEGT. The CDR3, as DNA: TGTGCCAGCAGTACGGGACTAGCCAGAGATACGCAGTATTTT. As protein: CASSTGLARDTQYF.

The CDR3 protein is CASSYSIRAGANVLTF. CDR3 bases: TGTGCCAGCAGTTACTCGATCAGGGCTGGGGCCAACGTCCTGACTTTC. The chain couples TRBV6-5 to TRBJ2-6; possible D gene TRBD1, 5 bases. The CDR3 covers 16 residues. The germline V gene encodes CDR1 MNHEY and CDR2 SVGAGI. Deletions cut 0 bases from V and 2 bases from J, with 8 bases between.

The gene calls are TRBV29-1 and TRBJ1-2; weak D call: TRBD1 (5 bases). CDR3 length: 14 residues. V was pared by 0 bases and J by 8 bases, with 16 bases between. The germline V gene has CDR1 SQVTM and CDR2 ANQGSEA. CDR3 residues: CSVEDLGVSGGYTF. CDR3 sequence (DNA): TGCAGCGTTGAAGATTTGGGGGTATCAGGCGGCTACACCTTC. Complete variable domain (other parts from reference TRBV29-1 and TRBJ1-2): SAVISQKPSRDICQRGTSLTIQCQVDSQVTMMFWYRQQPGQSLTLIATANQGSEATYESGFVIDKFPISRPNLTFSTLTVSNMSPEDSSIYLCSVEDLGVSGGYTFGSGTRLTVV.

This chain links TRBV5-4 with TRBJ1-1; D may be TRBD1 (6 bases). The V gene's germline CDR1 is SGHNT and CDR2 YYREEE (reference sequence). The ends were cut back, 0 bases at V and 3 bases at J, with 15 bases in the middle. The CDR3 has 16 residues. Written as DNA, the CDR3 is TGTGCCAGCAGCTTGGGAGGGGACAAGGGGTACACTGAAGCTTTCTTT. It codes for CASSLGGDKGYTEAFF. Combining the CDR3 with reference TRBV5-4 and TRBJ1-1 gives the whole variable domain ETGVTQSPTHLIKTRGQQVTLRCSSQSGHNTVSWYQQALGQGPQFIFQYYREEENGRGNFPPRFSGLQFPNYSSELNVNALELDDSALYLCASSLGGDKGYTEAFFGQGTRLTVV.

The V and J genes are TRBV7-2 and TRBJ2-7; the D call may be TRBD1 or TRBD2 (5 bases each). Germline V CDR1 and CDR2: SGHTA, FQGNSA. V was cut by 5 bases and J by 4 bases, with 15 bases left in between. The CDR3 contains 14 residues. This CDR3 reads CASSPGLWGYEQYF. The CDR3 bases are TGTGCCAGCAGCCCCGGGCTCTGGGGGTACGAGCAGTACTTC.

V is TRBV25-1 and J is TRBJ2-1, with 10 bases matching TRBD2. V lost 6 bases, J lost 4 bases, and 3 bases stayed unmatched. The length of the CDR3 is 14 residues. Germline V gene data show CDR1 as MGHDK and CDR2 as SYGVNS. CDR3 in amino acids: CASRKAGGYNEQFF. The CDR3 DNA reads TGTGCCAGCAGGAAAGCGGGAGGGTACAATGAGCAGTTCTTC.

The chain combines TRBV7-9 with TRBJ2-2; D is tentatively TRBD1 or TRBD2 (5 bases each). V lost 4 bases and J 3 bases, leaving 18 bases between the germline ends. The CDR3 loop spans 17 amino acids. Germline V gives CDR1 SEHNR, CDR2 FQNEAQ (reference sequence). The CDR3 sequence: CASSSKRTGRDTGELFF. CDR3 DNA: TGTGCCAGCAGCTCAAAGAGAACGGGGCGGGACACCGGGGAGCTGTTTTTT.

In nucleotides, the CDR3 is TGCAGTGCTAGAGAGGGATCGGGGGACAGTCCCTACGAGCAGTACTTC. The encoded protein is CSAREGSGDSPYEQYF. The chain joins TRBV20-1 to TRBJ2-7; D may be TRBD1 (7 bases). The CDR3 is 16 residues long. CDR1 and CDR2 (germline): DFQATT, SNEGSKA (reference sequence). Trimming removed 0 bases at V and 2 bases at J, with 17 bases between.

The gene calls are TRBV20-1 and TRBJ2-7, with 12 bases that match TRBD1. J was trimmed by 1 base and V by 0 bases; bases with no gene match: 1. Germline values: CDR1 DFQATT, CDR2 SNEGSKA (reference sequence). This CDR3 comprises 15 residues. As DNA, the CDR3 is TGCAGTGCTAGAGAGGGACAGGGGGCTTCCTACGAGCAGTACTTC. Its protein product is CSAREGQGASYEQYF.

The CDR3 spells CASSFSGTGSYEQYF. DNA of the CDR3: TGTGCCAGCAGTTTTTCCGGGACAGGATCCTACGAGCAGTACTTC. The V and J genes are TRBV27 and TRBJ2-7, with 8 bases that match TRBD1. The CDR3 length is 15 residues. Per germline, CDR1 MNHEY and CDR2 SMNVEV (reference sequence). The trim removed 3 bases at V and 1 base at J, leaving 5 bases unmatched.

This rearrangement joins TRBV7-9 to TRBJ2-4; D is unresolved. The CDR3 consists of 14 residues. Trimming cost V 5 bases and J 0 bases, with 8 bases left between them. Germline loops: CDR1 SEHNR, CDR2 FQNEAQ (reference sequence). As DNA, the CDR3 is TGTGCCAGCAGCCCCTTACGAGCCAAAAACATTCAGTACTTC. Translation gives CASSPLRAKNIQYF.

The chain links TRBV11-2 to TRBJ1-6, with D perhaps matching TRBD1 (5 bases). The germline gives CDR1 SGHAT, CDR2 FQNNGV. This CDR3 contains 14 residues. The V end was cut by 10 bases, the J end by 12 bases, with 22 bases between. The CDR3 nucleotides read TGTGCCACACGCGGGGGTTCTCTAGGTTTACCCCTCCACTTT. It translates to CATRGGSLGLPLHF.

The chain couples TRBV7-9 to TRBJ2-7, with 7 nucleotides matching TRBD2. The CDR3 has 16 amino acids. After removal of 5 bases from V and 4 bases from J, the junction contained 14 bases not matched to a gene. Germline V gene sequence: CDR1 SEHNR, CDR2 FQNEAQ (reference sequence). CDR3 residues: CASSPPLGGSIYEQYF. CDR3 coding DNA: TGTGCCAGCAGCCCTCCTTTAGGCGGGAGTATATACGAGCAGTACTTC. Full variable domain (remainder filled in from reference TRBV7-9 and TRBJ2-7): DTGVSQNPRHKITKRGQNVTFRCDPISEHNRLYWYRQTLGQGPEFLTYFQNEAQLEKSRLLSDRFSAERPKGSFSTLEIQRTEQGDSAMYLCASSPPLGGSIYEQYFGPGTRLTVT.

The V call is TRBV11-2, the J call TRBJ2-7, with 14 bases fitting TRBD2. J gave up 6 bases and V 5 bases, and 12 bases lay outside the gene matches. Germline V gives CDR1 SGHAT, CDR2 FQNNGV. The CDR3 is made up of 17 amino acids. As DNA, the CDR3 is TGTGCCAGCAGCCCAATACCGGGACTAGCGGGAGTGGGCGAGCAGTACTTC. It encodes CASSPIPGLAGVGEQYF.

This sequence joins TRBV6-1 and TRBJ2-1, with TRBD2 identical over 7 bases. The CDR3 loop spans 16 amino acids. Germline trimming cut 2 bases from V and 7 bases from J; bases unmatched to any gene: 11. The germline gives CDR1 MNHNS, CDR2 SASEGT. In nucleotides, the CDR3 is TGTGCCAGCAGTGAATACATAGCGGGTGGACCTAATGAGCAGTTCTTC. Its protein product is CASSEYIAGGPNEQFF.

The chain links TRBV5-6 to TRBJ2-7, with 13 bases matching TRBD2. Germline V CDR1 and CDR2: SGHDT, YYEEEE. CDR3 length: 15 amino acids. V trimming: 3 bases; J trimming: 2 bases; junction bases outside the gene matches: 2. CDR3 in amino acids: CASSWGTSGTYEQYF. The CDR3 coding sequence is TGTGCCAGCAGCTGGGGGACTAGCGGGACCTACGAGCAGTACTTC.

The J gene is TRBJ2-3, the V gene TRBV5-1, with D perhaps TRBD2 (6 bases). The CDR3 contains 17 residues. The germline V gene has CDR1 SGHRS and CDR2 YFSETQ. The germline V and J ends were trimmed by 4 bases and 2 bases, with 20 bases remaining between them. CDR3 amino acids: CASSGLTNGRYTDTQYF. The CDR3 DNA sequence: TGCGCCAGCAGCGGACTGACTAACGGGAGATACACAGATACGCAGTATTTT.

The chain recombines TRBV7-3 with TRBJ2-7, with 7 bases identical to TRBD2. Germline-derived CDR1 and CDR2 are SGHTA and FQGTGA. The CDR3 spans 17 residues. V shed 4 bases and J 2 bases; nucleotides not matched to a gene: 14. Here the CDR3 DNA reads TGTGCCAGCAGCTCCGATGGTTTGACTAGCCCCCCCTACGAGCAGTACTTC. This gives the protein CASSSDGLTSPPYEQYF.

The CDR3 DNA sequence: TGTGCCAGCAGCTTTTCTGGGGGCGAGCAGTACTTC. This encodes CASSFSGGEQYF. V gene TRBV7-9 combines with J gene TRBJ2-7; D may correspond to TRBD1 or TRBD2 (5 bases each). Trimming took 3 bases from V and 6 from J, leaving 9 bases between them. The CDR3 extends over 12 amino acids. Per the germline V gene, CDR1 is SEHNR and CDR2 is FQNEAQ (reference sequence).

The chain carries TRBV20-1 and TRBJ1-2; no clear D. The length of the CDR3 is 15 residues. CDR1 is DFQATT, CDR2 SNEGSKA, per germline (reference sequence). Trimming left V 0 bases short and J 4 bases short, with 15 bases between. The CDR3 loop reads CSARDSEGSPYGYTF. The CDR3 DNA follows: TGCAGTGCTAGAGATAGTGAGGGAAGCCCCTATGGCTACACCTTC.

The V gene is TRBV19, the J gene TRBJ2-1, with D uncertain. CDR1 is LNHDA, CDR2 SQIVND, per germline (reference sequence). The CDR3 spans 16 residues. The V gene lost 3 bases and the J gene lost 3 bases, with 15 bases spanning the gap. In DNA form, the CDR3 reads TGTGCCAGTAGTATTTCCGCCGGCAACGTCTACAATGAGCAGTTCTTC. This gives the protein CASSISAGNVYNEQFF.